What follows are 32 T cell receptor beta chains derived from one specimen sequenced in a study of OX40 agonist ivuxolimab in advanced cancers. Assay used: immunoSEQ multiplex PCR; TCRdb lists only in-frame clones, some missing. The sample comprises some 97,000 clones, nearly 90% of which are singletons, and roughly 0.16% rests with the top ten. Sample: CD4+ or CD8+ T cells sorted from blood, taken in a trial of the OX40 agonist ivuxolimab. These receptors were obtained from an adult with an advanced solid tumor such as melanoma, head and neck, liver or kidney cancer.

The CDR3 bases are TGTGCCAGCAGGCCAGACAGCGAACGCGGCTACACCTTC. It translates to CASRPDSERGYTF. This rearrangement joins TRBV2 to TRBJ1-2; perhaps TRBD1 as D (5 bases). The CDR3 sequence is 13 residues long. Germline CDR1 SNHLY, CDR2 FYNNEI. Trimming pared 6 bases from V and 8 bases from J, leaving 16 bases between. The variable domain in full, with the rest retrieved from reference TRBV2 and TRBJ1-2, is EPEVTQTPSHQVTQMGQEVILRCVPISNHLYFYWYRQILGQKVEFLVSFYNNEISEKSEIFDDQFSVERPDGSNFTLKIRSTKLEDSAMYFCASRPDSERGYTFGSGTRLTVV.

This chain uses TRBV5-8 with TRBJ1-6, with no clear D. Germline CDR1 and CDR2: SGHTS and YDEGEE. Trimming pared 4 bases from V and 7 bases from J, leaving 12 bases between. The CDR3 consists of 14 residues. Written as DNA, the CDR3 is TGTGCCAGCAGCCATCGGACCCGGAATTCACCCCTCCACTTT. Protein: CASSHRTRNSPLHF.

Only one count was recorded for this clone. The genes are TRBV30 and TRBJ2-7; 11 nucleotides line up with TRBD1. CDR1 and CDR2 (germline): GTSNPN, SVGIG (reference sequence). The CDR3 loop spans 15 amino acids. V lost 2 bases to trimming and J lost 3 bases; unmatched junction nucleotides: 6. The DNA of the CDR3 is TGTGCCTGGAGTCACGGACAGGGGGCGAGCTACGAGCAGTACTTC. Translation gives CAWSHGQGASYEQYF.

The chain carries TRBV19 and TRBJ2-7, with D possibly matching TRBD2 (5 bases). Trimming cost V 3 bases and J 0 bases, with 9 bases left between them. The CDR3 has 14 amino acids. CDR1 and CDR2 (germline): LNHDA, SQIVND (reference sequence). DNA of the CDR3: TGTGCCAGTAGTATTAAACTAGGCTCCTACGAGCAGTACTTC. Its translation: CASSIKLGSYEQYF.

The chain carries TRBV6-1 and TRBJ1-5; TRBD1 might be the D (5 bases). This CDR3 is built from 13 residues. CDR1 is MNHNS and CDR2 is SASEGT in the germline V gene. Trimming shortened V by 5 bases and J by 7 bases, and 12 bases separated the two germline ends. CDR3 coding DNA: TGTGCCAGCAGTTCCAGGGTATCCCAGCCCCAGCATTTT. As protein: CASSSRVSQPQHF.

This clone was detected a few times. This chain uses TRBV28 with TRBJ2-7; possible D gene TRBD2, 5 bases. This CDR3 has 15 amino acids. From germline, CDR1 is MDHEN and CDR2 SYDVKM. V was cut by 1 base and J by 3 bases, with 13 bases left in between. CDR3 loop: CASSLYPGGSYEQYF. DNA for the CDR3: TGTGCCAGCAGTTTATATCCCGGAGGAAGCTACGAGCAGTACTTC.

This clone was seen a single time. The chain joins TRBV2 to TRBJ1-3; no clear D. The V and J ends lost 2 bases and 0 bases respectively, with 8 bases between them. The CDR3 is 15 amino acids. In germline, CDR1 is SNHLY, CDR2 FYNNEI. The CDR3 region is CASSELRSSGNTIYF. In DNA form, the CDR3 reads TGTGCCAGCAGTGAATTACGGAGCTCTGGAAACACCATATATTTT.

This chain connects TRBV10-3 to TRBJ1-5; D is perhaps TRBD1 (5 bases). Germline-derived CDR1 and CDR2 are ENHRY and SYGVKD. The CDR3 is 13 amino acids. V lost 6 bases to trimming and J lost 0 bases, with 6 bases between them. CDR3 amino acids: CAIRQDSNQPQHF. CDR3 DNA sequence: TGTGCCATCAGACAGGATAGCAATCAGCCCCAGCATTTT.

The CDR3, as DNA: TGTGCCAGCAGTCCCCCGGGACAGATTACCGGGGAGCTGTTTTTT. This codes for CASSPPGQITGELFF. The V and J genes are TRBV6-6 and TRBJ2-2, with 7 bases that match TRBD1. Germline assignment: CDR1 MNHNY and CDR2 SVGAGI (reference sequence). The CDR3 spans 15 residues. Trimming took 5 bases from V and 5 from J; bases not matched to a gene: 8.

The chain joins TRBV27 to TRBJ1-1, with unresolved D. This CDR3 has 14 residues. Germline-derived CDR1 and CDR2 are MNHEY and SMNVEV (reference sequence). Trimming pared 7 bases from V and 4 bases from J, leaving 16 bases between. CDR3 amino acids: CASIIRVSGTEAFF. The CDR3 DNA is TGTGCCAGCATAATAAGGGTTTCGGGCACTGAAGCTTTCTTT.

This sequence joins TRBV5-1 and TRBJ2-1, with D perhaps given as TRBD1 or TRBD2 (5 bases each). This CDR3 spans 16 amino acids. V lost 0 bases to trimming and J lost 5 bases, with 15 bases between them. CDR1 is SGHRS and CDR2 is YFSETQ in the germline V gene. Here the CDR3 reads CASSLVRGPSHNEQFF. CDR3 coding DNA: TGCGCCAGCAGCTTGGTCCGGGGACCCTCTCACAATGAGCAGTTCTTC.

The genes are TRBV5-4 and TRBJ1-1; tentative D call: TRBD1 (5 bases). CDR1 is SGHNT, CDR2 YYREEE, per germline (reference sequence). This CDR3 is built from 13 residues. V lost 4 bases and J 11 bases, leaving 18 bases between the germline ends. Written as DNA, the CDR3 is TGTGCCAGCAGCCTCGAACAGGAGACGGGGGCTTTCTTT. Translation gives CASSLEQETGAFF. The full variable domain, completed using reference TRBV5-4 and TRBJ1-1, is ETGVTQSPTHLIKTRGQQVTLRCSSQSGHNTVSWYQQALGQGPQFIFQYYREEENGRGNFPPRFSGLQFPNYSSELNVNALELDDSALYLCASSLEQETGAFFGQGTRLTVV.

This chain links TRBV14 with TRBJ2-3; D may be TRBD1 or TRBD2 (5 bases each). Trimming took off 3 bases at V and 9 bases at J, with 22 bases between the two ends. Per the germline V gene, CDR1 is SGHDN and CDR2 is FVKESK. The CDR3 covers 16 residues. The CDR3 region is CASSHRMGTSGLTQYF. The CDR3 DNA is TGTGCCAGCAGCCATCGCATGGGGACGTCAGGATTGACGCAGTATTTT.

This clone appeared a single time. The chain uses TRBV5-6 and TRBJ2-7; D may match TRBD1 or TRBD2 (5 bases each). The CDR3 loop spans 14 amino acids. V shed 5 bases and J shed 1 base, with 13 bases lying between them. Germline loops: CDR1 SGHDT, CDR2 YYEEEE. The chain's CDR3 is CASRSQGGSYEQYF. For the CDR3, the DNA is TGTGCCAGCAGGTCCCAGGGCGGGTCCTACGAGCAGTACTTC.

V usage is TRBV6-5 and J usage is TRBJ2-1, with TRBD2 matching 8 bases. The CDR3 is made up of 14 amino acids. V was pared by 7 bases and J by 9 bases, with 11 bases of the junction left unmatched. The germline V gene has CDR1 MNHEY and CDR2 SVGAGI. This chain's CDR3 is CASTRGGASGEQFF. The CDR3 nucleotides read TGTGCCAGCACTCGGGGGGGCGCGTCAGGTGAGCAGTTCTTC.

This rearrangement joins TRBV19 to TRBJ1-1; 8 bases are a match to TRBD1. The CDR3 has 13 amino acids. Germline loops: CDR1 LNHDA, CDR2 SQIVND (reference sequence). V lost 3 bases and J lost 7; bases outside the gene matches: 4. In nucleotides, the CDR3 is TGTGCCAGTAGTATGGACAGGGCGGGTGAAGCTTTCTTT. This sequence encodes CASSMDRAGEAFF. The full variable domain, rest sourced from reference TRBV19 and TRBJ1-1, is DGGITQSPKYLFRKEGQNVTLSCEQNLNHDAMYWYRQDPGQGLRLIYYSQIVNDFQKGDIAEGYSVSREKKESFPLTVTSAQKNPTAFYLCASSMDRAGEAFFGQGTRLTVV.

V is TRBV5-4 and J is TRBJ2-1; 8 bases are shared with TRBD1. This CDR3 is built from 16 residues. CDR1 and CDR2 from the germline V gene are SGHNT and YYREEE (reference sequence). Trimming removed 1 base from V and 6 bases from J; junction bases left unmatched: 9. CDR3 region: CASSLLRGQGGNEQFF. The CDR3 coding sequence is TGTGCCAGCAGCTTGTTAAGAGGACAGGGCGGCAATGAGCAGTTCTTC.

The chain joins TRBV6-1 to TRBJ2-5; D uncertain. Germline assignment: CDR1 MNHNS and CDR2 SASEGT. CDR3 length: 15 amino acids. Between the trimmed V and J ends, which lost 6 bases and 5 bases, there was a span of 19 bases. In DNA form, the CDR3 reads TGTGCCAGCAGCTCTAGACCATTACTTTGGGAGACCCAGTACTTC. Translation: CASSSRPLLWETQYF.

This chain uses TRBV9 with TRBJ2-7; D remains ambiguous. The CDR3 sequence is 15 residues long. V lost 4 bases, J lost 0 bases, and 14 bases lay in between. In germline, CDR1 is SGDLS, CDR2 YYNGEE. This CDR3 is CASSLHPSSSYEQYF. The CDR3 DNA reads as TGTGCCAGCAGCCTACACCCCTCGAGCTCCTACGAGCAGTACTTC.

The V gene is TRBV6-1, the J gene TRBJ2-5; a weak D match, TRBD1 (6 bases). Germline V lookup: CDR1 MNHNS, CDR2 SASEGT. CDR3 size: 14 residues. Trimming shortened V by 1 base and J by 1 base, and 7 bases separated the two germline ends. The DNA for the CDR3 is TGTGCCAGCAGTGAAGTGACAGGCCAAGAGACCCAGTACTTC. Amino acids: CASSEVTGQETQYF.

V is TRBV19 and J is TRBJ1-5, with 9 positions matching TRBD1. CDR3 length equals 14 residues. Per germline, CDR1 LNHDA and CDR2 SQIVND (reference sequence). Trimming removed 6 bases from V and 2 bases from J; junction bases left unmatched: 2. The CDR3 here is CASRGTGRNQPQHF. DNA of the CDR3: TGTGCCAGTAGAGGGACAGGGCGCAATCAGCCCCAGCATTTT.

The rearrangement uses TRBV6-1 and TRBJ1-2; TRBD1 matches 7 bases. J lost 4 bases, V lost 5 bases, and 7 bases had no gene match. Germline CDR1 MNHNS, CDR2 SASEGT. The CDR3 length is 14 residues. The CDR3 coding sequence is TGTGCCAGCAGTTTACCGGGACAGTCCTATGGCTACACCTTC. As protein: CASSLPGQSYGYTF.

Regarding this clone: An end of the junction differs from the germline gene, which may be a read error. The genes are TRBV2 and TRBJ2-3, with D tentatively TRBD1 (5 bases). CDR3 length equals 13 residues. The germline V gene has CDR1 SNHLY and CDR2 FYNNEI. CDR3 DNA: TGTGCCAGCAGCGAAGGCCCAGGGTATACGCAGTATTTT. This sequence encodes CASSEGPGYTQYF. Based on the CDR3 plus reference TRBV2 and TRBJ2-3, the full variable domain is EPEVTQTPSHQVTQMGQEVILRCVPISNHLYFYWYRQILGQKVEFLVSFYNNEISEKSEIFDDQFSVERPDGSNFTLKIRSTKLEDSAMYFCASSEGPGYTQYFGPGTRLTVL.

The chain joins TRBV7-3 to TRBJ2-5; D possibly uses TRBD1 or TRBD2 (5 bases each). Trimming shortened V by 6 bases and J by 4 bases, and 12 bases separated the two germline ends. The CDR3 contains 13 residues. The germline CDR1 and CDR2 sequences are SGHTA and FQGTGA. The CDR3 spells CASSRGTRETQYF. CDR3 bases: TGTGCCAGCAGTCGTGGGACGCGAGAGACCCAGTACTTC.

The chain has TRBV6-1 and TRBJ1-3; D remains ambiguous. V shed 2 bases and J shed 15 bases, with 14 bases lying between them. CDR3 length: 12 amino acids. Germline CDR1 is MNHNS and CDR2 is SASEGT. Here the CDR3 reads CASSERRESAYF. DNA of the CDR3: TGTGCCAGCAGTGAACGCCGGGAGTCCGCATATTTT.

CDR3 sequence reads: CASSVDTEAFF. Here the CDR3 DNA reads TGTGCCAGCAGCGTAGACACTGAAGCTTTCTTT. This chain connects TRBV2 to TRBJ1-1; no reliable D call. This CDR3 has 11 amino acids. Trimming took off 6 bases at V and 3 bases at J, with 5 bases between the two ends. CDR1 and CDR2 from the germline V gene are SNHLY and FYNNEI.

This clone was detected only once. In DNA, the CDR3 is TGTGCCAGCAGCTTAAGACTAGCGACCTACAATGAGCAGTTCTTC. Protein sequence: CASSLRLATYNEQFF. This chain uses TRBV11-3 with TRBJ2-1; 8 bases line up with TRBD2. The CDR3 is 15 residues long. J lost 2 bases, V lost 2 bases, and 2 bases had no gene match. Germline CDR1 SGHNT, CDR2 YENEEA. Combining the CDR3 with reference TRBV11-3 and TRBJ2-1 gives the whole variable domain EAGVVQSPRYKIIEKKQPVAFWCNPISGHNTLYWYLQNLGQGPELLIRYENEEAVDDSQLPKDRFSAERLKGVDSTLKIQPAELGDSAVYLCASSLRLATYNEQFFGPGTRLTVL.

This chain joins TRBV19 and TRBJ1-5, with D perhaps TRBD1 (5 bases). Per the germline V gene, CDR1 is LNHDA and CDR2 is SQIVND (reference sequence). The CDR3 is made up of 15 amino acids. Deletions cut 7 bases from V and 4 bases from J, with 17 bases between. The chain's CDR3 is CASTPGRILNQPQHF. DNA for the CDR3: TGTGCCAGTACCCCGGGACGGATACTTAATCAGCCCCAGCATTTT.

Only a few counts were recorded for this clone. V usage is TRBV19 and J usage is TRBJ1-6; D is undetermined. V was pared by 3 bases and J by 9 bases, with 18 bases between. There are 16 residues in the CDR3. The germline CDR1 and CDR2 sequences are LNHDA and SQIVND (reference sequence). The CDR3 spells CASSMPSVVGSSPLHF. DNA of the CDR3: TGTGCCAGTAGTATGCCGTCCGTCGTCGGGAGTTCACCCCTCCACTTT.

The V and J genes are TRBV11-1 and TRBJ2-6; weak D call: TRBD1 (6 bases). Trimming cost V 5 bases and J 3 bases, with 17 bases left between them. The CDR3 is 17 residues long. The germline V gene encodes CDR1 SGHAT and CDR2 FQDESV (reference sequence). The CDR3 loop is CASSTDHRVGGANVLTF. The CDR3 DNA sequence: TGTGCCAGCAGCACCGACCACAGGGTTGGTGGGGCCAACGTCCTGACTTTC.

CDR3 DNA: TGTGCCAGCAGCTTAGTGGTTTGCGGGAGGGCCCAAAAACTAGCCAAAAACATTCAGTACTTC. Its protein product is CASSLVVCGRAQKLAKNIQYF. The V call is TRBV7-7, the J call TRBJ2-4; 9 bases map to TRBD2. CDR3 length: 21 residues. The trim removed 1 base at V and 0 bases at J, leaving 16 bases unmatched. Germline CDR1 and CDR2: SSHAT and FNYEAQ (reference sequence).

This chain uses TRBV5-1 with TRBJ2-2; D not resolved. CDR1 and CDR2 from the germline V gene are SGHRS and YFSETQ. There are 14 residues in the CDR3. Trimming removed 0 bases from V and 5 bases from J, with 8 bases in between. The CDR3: CASSLGFSTGELFF. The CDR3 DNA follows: TGCGCCAGCAGCTTGGGTTTCAGTACCGGGGAGCTGTTTTTT.